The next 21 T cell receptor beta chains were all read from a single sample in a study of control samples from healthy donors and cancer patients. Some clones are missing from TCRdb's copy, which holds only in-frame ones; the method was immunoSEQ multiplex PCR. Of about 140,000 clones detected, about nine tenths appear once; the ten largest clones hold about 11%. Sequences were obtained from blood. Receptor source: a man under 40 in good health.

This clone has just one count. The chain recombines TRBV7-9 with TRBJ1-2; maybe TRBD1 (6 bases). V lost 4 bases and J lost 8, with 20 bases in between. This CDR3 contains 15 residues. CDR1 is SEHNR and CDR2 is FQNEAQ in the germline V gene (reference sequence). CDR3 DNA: TGTGCCAGCAGCTCCCCGACAGGAATGTTAGGAGGCTACACCTTC. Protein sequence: CASSSPTGMLGGYTF.

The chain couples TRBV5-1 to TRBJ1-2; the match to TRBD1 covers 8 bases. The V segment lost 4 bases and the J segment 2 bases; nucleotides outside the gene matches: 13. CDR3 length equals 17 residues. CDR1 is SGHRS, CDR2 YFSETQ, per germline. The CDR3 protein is CASSLISGGAGNYGYTF. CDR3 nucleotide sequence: TGCGCCAGCAGCCTCATCTCAGGGGGCGCAGGGAACTATGGCTACACCTTC.

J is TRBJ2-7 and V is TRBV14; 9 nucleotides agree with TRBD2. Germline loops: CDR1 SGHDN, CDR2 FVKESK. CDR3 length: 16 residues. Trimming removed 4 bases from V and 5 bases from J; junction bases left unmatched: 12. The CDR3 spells CASSPRVAGADHEQYF. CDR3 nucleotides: TGTGCCAGCAGCCCCCGAGTAGCGGGAGCCGACCACGAGCAGTACTTC.

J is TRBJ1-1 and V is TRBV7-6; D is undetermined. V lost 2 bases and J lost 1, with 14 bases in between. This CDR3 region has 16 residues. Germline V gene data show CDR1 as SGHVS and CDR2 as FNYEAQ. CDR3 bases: TGTGCCAGCAGCTTAACGGCCACGGCCAAGAACACTGAAGCTTTCTTT. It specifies CASSLTATAKNTEAFF.

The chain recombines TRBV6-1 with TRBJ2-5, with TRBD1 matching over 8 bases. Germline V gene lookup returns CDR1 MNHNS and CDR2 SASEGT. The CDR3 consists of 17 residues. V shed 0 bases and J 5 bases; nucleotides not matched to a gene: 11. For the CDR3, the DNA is TGTGCCAGCAGTGAAGCTCCGGGACAGGCTCGATTGGAGACCCAGTACTTC. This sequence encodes CASSEAPGQARLETQYF.

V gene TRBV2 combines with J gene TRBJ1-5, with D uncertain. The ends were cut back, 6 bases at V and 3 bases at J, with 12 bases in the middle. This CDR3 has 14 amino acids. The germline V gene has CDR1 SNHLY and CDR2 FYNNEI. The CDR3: CASRRTVNNQPQHF. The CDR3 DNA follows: TGTGCCAGCAGGCGGACGGTGAACAATCAGCCCCAGCATTTT.

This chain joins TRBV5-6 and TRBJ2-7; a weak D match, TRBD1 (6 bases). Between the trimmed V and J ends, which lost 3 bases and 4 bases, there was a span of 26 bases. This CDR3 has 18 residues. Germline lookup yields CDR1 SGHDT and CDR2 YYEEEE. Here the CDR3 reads CASSWGHVPFKLLYEQYF. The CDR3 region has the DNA TGTGCCAGCAGCTGGGGACACGTACCTTTTAAGCTTCTTTACGAGCAGTACTTC.

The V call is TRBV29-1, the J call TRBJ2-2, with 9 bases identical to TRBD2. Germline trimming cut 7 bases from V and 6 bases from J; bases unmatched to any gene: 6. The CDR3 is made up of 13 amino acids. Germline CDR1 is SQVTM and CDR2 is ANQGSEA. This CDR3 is CSAGLARPGELFF. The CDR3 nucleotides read TGCAGCGCGGGACTAGCCCGGCCCGGGGAGCTGTTTTTT.

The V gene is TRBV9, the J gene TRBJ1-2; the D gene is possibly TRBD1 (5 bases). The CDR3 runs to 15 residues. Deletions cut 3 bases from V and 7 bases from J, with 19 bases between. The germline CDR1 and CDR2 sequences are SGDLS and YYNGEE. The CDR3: CASSASGTGNFGYTF. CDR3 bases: TGTGCCAGCAGCGCCTCCGGGACTGGGAATTTTGGCTACACCTTC.

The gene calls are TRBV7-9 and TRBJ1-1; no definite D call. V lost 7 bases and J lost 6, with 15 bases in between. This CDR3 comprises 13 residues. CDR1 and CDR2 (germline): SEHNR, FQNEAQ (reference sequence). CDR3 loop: CASIDLVMPEAFF. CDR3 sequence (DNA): TGTGCCAGCATAGACTTGGTGATGCCTGAAGCTTTCTTT.

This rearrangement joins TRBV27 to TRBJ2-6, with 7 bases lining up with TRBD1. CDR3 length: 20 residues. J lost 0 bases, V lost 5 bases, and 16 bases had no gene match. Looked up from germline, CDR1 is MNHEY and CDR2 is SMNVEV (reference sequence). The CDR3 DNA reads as TGTGCCAGCAGTGGTCTTAGGGACAGAAAATTGAGCTCTGGGGCCAACGTCCTGACTTTC. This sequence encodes CASSGLRDRKLSSGANVLTF.

CDR3 residues: CASRELAGGWGTQYF. The CDR3 DNA is TGTGCCAGCAGGGAACTAGCGGGAGGTTGGGGTACGCAGTATTTT. This chain connects TRBV27 to TRBJ2-3; the match to TRBD2 covers 12 bases. J lost 8 bases, V lost 6 bases, and 9 bases had no gene match. Germline CDR1 and CDR2: MNHEY and SMNVEV (reference sequence). This CDR3 region has 15 residues.

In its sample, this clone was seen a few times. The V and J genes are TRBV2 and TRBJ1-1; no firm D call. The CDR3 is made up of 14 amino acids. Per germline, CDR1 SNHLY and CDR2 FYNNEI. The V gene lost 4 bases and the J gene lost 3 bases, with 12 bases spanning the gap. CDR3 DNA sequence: TGTGCCAGCAGTGCTGGCTCCAGGTACACTGAAGCTTTCTTT. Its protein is CASSAGSRYTEAFF.

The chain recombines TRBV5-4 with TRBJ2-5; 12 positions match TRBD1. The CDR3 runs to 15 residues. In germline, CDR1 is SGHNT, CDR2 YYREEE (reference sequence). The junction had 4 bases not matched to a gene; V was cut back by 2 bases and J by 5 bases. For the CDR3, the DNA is TGTGCCAGCAGCTTTGGGACAGGGGGCGATGAGACCCAGTACTTC. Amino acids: CASSFGTGGDETQYF.

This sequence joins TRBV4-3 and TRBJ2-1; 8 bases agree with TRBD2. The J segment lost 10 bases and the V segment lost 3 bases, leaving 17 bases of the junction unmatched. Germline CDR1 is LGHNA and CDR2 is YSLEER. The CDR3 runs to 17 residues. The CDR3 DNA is TGCGCCAGCAGCCAGACTAGCGCCTCAATGAGCTCTGTGGAGCAGTTCTTC. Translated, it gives CASSQTSASMSSVEQFF.

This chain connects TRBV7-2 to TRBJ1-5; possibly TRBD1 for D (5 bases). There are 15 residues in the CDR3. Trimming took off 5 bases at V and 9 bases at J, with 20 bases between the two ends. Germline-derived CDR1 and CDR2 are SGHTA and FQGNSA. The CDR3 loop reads CASSPRSGTFWPQHF. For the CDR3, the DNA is TGTGCCAGCAGCCCACGCTCAGGGACTTTTTGGCCCCAGCATTTT.

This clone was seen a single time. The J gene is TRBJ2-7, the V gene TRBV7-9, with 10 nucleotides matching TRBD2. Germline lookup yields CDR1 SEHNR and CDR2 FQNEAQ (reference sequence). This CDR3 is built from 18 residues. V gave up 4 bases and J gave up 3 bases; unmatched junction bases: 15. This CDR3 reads CASSSRPSGRVPFYEQYF. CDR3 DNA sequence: TGTGCCAGCAGCTCCCGCCCCAGCGGGAGGGTCCCGTTCTACGAGCAGTACTTC. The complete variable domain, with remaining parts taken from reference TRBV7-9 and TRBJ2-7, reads DTGVSQNPRHKITKRGQNVTFRCDPISEHNRLYWYRQTLGQGPEFLTYFQNEAQLEKSRLLSDRFSAERPKGSFSTLEIQRTEQGDSAMYLCASSSRPSGRVPFYEQYFGPGTRLTVT.

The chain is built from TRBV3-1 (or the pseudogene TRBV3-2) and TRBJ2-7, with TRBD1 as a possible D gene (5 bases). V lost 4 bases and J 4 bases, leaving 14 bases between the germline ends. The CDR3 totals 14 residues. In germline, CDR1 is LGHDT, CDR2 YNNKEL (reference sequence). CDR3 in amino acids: CASSRTHQQYEQYF. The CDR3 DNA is TGTGCCAGCAGCCGGACACATCAACAATACGAGCAGTACTTC.

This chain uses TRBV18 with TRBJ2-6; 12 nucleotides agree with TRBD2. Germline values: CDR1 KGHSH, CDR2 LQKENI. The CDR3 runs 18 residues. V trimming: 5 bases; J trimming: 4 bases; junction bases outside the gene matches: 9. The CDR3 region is CASSDRLAGASGANVLTF. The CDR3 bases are TGTGCCAGCTCAGACCGACTAGCGGGAGCTTCCGGGGCCAACGTCCTGACTTTC.

The CDR3: CAWMGPGYGYTF. The CDR3 DNA sequence: TGTGCCTGGATGGGACCGGGCTATGGCTACACCTTC. The rearrangement links TRBV30 to TRBJ1-2, with D perhaps TRBD1 (5 bases). The CDR3 consists of 12 residues. Deletions cut 4 bases from V and 4 bases from J, with 10 bases between. Germline V gene sequence: CDR1 GTSNPN, CDR2 SVGIG (reference sequence).

The CDR3 region has the DNA TGTGCCAGCTCACCACTCCAGGGGAACAATGAGCAGTTCTTC. Amino acids: CASSPLQGNNEQFF. This chain uses TRBV18 with TRBJ2-1; the D gene is possibly TRBD1 (6 bases). Germline-derived CDR1 and CDR2 are KGHSH and LQKENI. The germline V and J ends were trimmed by 1 base and 5 bases, with 9 bases remaining between them. The CDR3 extends over 14 amino acids.